This TCR beta chain originates from a study of blood T cell repertoires in COVID-19. Germline V lookup: CDR1 SGHRS, CDR2 YFSETQ. V lost 4 bases to trimming and J lost 1 base; unmatched junction nucleotides: 6. The CDR3 has 15 residues. Assay used: immunoSEQ multiplex PCR; TCRdb lists only in-frame clones, some missing. This table holds some 74,000 clones, 83% found once. The sample taken for sequencing was peripheral blood. The sequence was obtained from a man older than 75 with acute or convalescent COVID-19. The chain couples TRBV5-1 to TRBJ2-7; TRBD1 agrees at 9 bases. CDR3 loop: CASSPSGTGSYEQYF. CDR3 DNA: TGCGCCAGCAGCCCCTCGGGGACAGGGTCCTACGAGCAGTACTTC. The complete variable domain, with remaining parts taken from reference TRBV5-1 and TRBJ2-7, reads KAGVTQTPRYLIKTRGQQVTLSCSPISGHRSVSWYQQTPGQGLQFLFEYFSETQRNKGNFPGRFSGRQFSNSRSEMNVSTLELGDSALYLCASSPSGTGSYEQYFGPGTRLTVT.